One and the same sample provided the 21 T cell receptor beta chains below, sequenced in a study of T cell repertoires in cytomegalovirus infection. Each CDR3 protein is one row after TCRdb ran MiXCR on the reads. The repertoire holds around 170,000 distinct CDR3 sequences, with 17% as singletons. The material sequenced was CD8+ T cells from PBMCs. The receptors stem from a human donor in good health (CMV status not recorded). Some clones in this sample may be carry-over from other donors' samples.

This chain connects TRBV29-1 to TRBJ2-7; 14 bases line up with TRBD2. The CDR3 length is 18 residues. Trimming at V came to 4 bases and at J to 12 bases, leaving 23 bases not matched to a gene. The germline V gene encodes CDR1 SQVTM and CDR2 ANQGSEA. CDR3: CSVAGGEHNTGTSGRLYF. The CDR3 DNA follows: TGCAGCGTTGCCGGAGGGGAGCACAACACCGGGACTAGCGGGAGACTGTACTTC.

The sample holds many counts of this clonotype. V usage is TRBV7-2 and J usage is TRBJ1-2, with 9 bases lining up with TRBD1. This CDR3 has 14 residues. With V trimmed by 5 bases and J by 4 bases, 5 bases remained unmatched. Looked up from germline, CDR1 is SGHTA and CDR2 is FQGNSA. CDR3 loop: CASSATDRGYGYTF. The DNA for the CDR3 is TGTGCCAGCAGCGCAACGGACAGGGGCTATGGCTACACCTTC. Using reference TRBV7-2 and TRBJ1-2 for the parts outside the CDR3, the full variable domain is GAGVSQSPSNKVTEKGKDVELRCDPISGHTALYWYRQSLGQGLEFLIYFQGNSAPDKSGLPSDRFSAERTGGSVSTLTIQRTQQEDSAVYLCASSATDRGYGYTFGSGTRLTVV.

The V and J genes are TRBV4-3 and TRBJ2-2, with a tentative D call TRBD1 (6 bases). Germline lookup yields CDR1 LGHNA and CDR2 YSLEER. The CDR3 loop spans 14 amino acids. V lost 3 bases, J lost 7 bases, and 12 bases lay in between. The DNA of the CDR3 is TGCGCCAGCAGCCACGTACAGGGAATCGGGGAGCTGTTTTTT. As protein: CASSHVQGIGELFF.

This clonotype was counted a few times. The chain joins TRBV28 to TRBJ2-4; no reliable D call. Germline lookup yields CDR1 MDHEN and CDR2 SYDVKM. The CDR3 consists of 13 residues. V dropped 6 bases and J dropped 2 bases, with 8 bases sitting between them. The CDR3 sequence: CASSVSTKNIQYF. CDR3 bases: TGTGCCAGCAGCGTTTCTACCAAAAACATTCAGTACTTC.

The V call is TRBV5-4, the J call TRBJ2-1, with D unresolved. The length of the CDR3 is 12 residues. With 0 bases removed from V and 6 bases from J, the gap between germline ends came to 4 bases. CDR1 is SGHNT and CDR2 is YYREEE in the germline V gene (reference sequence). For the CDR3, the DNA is TGTGCCAGCAGCTTGGACGCCAATGAGCAGTTCTTC. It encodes CASSLDANEQFF. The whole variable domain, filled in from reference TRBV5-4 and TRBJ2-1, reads ETGVTQSPTHLIKTRGQQVTLRCSSQSGHNTVSWYQQALGQGPQFIFQYYREEENGRGNFPPRFSGLQFPNYSSELNVNALELDDSALYLCASSLDANEQFFGPGTRLTVL.

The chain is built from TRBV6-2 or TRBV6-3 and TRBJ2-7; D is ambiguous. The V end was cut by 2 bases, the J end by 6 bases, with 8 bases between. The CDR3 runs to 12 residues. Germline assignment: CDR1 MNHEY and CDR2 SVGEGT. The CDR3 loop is CASSYSETEQYF. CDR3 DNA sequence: TGTGCCAGCAGTTACAGTGAGACCGAGCAGTACTTC.

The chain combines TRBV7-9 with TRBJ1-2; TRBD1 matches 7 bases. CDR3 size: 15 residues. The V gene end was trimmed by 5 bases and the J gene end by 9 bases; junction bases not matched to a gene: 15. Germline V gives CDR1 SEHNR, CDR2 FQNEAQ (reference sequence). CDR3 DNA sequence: TGTGCCAGCAGCCCTCCGGGGACAGAATTTTTGAGCTACACCTTC. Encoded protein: CASSPPGTEFLSYTF.

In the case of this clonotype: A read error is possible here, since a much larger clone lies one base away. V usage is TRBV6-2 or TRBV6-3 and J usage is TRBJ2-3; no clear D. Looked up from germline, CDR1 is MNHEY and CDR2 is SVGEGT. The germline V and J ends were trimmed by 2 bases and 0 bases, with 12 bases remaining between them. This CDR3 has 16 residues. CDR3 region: CASSYPLATSTDTQYF. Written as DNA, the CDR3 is TGTGCCAGCAGTTACCCCCTGGCGACCAGCACAGATACGCAGTATTTT.

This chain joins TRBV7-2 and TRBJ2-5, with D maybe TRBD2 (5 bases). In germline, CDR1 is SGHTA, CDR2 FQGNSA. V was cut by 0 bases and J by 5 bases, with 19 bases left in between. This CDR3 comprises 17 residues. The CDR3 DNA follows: TGTGCCAGCAGCTTAGCCTCGGACTTCGCATCGCCGGAGACCCAGTACTTC. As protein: CASSLASDFASPETQYF.

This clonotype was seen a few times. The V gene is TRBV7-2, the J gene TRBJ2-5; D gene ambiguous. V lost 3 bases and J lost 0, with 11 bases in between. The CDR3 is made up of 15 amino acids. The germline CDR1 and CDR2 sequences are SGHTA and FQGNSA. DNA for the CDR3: TGTGCCAGCAGCTTGGGTAGAAGTTACCAAGAGACCCAGTACTTC. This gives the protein CASSLGRSYQETQYF.

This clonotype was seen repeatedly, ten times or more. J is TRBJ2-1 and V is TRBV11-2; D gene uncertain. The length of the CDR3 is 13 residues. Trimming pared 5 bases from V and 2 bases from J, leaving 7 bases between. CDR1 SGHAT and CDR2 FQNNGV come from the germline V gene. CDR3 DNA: TGTGCCAGCAGCCCGAATACCTACAATGAGCAGTTCTTC. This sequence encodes CASSPNTYNEQFF. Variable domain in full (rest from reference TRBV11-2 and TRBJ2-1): EAGVAQSPRYKIIEKRQSVAFWCNPISGHATLYWYQQILGQGPKLLIQFQNNGVVDDSQLPKDRFSAERLKGVDSTLKIQPAKLEDSAVYLCASSPNTYNEQFFGPGTRLTVL.

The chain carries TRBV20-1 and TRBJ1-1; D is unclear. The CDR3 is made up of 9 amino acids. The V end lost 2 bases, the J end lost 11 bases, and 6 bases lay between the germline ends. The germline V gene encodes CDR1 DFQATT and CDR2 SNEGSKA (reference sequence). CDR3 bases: TGCAGTGCTAGATTGTTCGCTTTCTTT. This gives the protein CSARLFAFF.

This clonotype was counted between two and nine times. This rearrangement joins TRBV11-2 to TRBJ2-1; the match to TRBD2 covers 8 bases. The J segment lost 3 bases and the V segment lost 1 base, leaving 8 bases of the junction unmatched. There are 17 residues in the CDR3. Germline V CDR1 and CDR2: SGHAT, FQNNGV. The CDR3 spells CASSLGGSGSYYNEQFF. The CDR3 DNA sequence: TGTGCCAGCAGCTTAGGGGGGAGCGGGAGTTACTACAATGAGCAGTTCTTC.

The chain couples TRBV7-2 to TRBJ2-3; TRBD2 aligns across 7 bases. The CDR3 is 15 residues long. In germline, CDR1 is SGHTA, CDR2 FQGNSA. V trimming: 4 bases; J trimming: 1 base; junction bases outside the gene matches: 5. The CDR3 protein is CASSSERGGTDTQYF. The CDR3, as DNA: TGTGCCAGCAGCTCAGAGCGGGGTGGCACAGATACGCAGTATTTT.

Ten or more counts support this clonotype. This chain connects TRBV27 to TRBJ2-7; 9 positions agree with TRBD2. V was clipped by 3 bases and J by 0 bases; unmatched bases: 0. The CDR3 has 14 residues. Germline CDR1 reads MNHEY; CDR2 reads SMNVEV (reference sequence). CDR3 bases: TGTGCCAGCAGTTTTAGCGGGAGCTCCTACGAGCAGTACTTC. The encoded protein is CASSFSGSSYEQYF.

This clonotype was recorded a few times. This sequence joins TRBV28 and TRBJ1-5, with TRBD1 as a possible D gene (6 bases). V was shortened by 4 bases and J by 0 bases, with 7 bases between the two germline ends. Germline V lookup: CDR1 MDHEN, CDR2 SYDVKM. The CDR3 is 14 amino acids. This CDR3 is CASSWTDSNQPQHF. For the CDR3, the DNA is TGTGCCAGCAGTTGGACAGATAGCAATCAGCCCCAGCATTTT.

The CDR3 loop is CASSLVATKRNEQFF. CDR3 DNA sequence: TGTGCCAGCAGCCTTGTGGCTACAAAACGGAATGAGCAGTTCTTC. The chain joins TRBV11-2 to TRBJ2-1; no firm D call. This CDR3 is 15 amino acids long. Germline V gene lookup returns CDR1 SGHAT and CDR2 FQNNGV. The V and J ends lost 5 bases and 7 bases respectively, with 18 bases between them.

The CDR3 DNA follows: TGTGCCAGCAGTTATGGGGGGCACACTGAAGCTTTCTTT. Translated, it gives CASSYGGHTEAFF. The V call is TRBV6-5, the J call TRBJ1-1, with D possibly TRBD1 on 6 matching bases. CDR1 is MNHEY and CDR2 is SVGAGI in the germline V gene. V was trimmed by 3 bases and J by 3 bases, leaving 8 bases between them. CDR3 length equals 13 residues.

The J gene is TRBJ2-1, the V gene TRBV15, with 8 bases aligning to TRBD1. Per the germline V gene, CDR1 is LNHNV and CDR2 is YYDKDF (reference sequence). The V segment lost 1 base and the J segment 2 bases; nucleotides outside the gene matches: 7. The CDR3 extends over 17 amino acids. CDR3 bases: TGTGCCACCAGCAGAGTCGGGGACAGGTCCACCTACAATGAGCAGTTCTTC. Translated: CATSRVGDRSTYNEQFF.

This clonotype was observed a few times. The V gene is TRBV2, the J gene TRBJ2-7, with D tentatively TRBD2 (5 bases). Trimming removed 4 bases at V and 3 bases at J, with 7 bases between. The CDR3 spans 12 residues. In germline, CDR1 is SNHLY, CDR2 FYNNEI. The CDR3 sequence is CASSVRDYEQYF. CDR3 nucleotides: TGTGCCAGCAGTGTTCGGGACTACGAGCAGTACTTC.

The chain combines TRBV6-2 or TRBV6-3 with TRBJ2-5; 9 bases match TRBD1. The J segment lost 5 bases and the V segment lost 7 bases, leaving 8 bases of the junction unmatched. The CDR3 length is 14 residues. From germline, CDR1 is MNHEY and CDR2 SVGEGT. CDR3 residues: CASNDRGRQETQYF. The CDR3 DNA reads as TGTGCCAGCAACGACAGGGGGAGGCAGGAGACCCAGTACTTC.